This is a list of T cell receptor beta chains from one sample in a study of shared clonotypes between healthy human individuals. Profiling relied on immunoSEQ multiplex PCR, and the TCRdb table lists in-frame clones only, not all of them. The profile shows roughly 890,000 clones, about 91% of them singletons. Sequencing was carried out using naive CD8+ T cells sorted from blood. The receptor set was obtained from a man aged 25-40 years in good health. CDR3s include the opening cysteine and the closing phenylalanine or tryptophan. The order of the fields is clone size, D gene, V gene, J gene, CDR3 protein, CDR3 DNA. The D gene is left open where the match is weak. Rows may omit the clone size; those that give it use once, few, many or a size class.

clone size: few; D gene: TRBD1; V gene: TRBV28; J gene: TRBJ1-5; CDR3 protein: CASSFFRIPGTVGSNQPQHF; CDR3 DNA: TGTGCCAGCAGTTTCTTCCGAATACCCGGGACAGTGGGGAGCAATCAGCCCCAGCATTTT
clone size: -; D gene: -; V gene: TRBV10-3; J gene: TRBJ2-6; CDR3 protein: CAISDVAAGANVLTF; CDR3 DNA: TGTGCCATCAGTGATGTAGCTGCTGGGGCCAACGTCCTGACTTTC
clone size: -; D gene: -; V gene: TRBV29-1; J gene: TRBJ2-7; CDR3 protein: CSVEGDTAYEQYF; CDR3 DNA: TGCAGCGTTGAAGGGGACACCGCCTACGAGCAGTACTTC
clone size: once; D gene: TRBD2; V gene: TRBV5-1; J gene: TRBJ2-7; CDR3 protein: CASSLGLAGELYEQYF; CDR3 DNA: TGCGCCAGCAGCTTGGGGCTAGCGGGAGAGTTGTACGAGCAGTACTTC
clone size: -; D gene: -; V gene: TRBV10-2; J gene: TRBJ2-1; CDR3 protein: CASSPTVRRVNEQFF; CDR3 DNA: TGCGCCAGCAGCCCAACGGTACGGAGGGTCAATGAGCAGTTCTTC
clone size: -; D gene: TRBD1; V gene: TRBV7-9; J gene: TRBJ2-3; CDR3 protein: CASSLRGLDATDTQYF; CDR3 DNA: TGTGCCAGCAGCTTAAGGGGGCTTGATGCCACAGATACGCAGTATTTT
clone size: -; D gene: TRBD1; V gene: TRBV6-6; J gene: TRBJ2-3; CDR3 protein: CASSSGGYDTDTQYF; CDR3 DNA: TGTGCCAGCAGTTCAGGGGGCTATGACACAGATACGCAGTATTTT
clone size: -; D gene: -; V gene: TRBV4-2; J gene: TRBJ2-7; CDR3 protein: CASSQEGTEQYF; CDR3 DNA: TGTGCCAGCAGCCAAGAAGGAACGGAGCAGTACTTC
clone size: once; D gene: TRBD2; V gene: TRBV5-8; J gene: TRBJ2-3; CDR3 protein: CASTLGTSGTDTQYF; CDR3 DNA: TGTGCCAGCACCCTCGGGACTAGCGGCACAGATACGCAGTATTTT
clone size: -; D gene: -; V gene: TRBV29-1; J gene: TRBJ2-4; CDR3 protein: CSVERLGENIQYF; CDR3 DNA: TGCAGCGTTGAAAGGTTAGGGGAAAACATTCAGTACTTC
clone size: -; D gene: TRBD2; V gene: TRBV2; J gene: TRBJ2-3; CDR3 protein: CASSEGWTSGRVTDTQYF; CDR3 DNA: TGTGCCAGCAGTGAGGGTTGGACTAGCGGGAGAGTGACAGATACGCAGTATTTT
clone size: -; D gene: -; V gene: TRBV6-5; J gene: TRBJ2-1; CDR3 protein: CASSYRWESYNEQFF; CDR3 DNA: TGTGCCAGCAGTTACAGGTGGGAGTCTTACAATGAGCAGTTCTTC
clone size: -; D gene: -; V gene: TRBV7-2; J gene: TRBJ2-3; CDR3 protein: CASSLVWRGSTDTQYF; CDR3 DNA: TGTGCCAGCAGCTTAGTTTGGAGGGGGAGCACAGATACGCAGTATTTT
clone size: -; D gene: -; V gene: TRBV18; J gene: TRBJ1-1; CDR3 protein: CASSPPPGRQNTEAFF; CDR3 DNA: TGTGCCAGCTCACCACCCCCGGGCAGGCAGAACACTGAAGCTTTCTTT
clone size: -; D gene: -; V gene: TRBV7-2; J gene: TRBJ2-3; CDR3 protein: CASSLAQGGAGDTQYF; CDR3 DNA: TGTGCCAGCAGCTTAGCCCAAGGGGGGGCTGGAGATACGCAGTATTTT
clone size: -; D gene: -; V gene: TRBV28; J gene: TRBJ2-5; CDR3 protein: CASNRAPTTPRPQYF; CDR3 DNA: TGTGCCAGTAACCGGGCCCCAACCACCCCAAGGCCCCAGTACTTC
clone size: -; D gene: -; V gene: TRBV19; J gene: TRBJ1-1; CDR3 protein: CASSRLGTEAFF; CDR3 DNA: TGTGCCAGTAGTCGCTTGGGGACTGAAGCTTTCTTT
clone size: -; D gene: TRBD2; V gene: TRBV15; J gene: TRBJ2-1; CDR3 protein: CATSRGLAGGEEQFF; CDR3 DNA: TGTGCCACCAGCAGAGGTCTAGCGGGAGGAGAGGAGCAGTTCTTC
clone size: -; D gene: TRBD2; V gene: TRBV29-1; J gene: TRBJ2-7; CDR3 protein: CSAIGTSEYEQYF; CDR3 DNA: TGCAGCGCCATCGGGACTAGCGAATACGAGCAGTACTTC
clone size: -; D gene: TRBD2; V gene: TRBV11-3; J gene: TRBJ2-1; CDR3 protein: CASGAGTYNEQFF; CDR3 DNA: TGTGCCAGCGGAGCGGGAACTTACAATGAGCAGTTCTTC
clone size: once; D gene: -; V gene: TRBV29-1; J gene: TRBJ2-1; CDR3 protein: CSVETLPTYNEQFF; CDR3 DNA: TGCAGCGTTGAAACACTTCCTACCTACAATGAGCAGTTCTTC
clone size: -; D gene: -; V gene: TRBV2; J gene: TRBJ2-7; CDR3 protein: CASSERRNPYEQYF; CDR3 DNA: TGTGCCAGCAGTGAGCGCAGGAATCCCTACGAGCAGTACTTC
clone size: -; D gene: TRBD1; V gene: TRBV7-6; J gene: TRBJ2-7; CDR3 protein: CASSLRDRGDEQYF; CDR3 DNA: TGTGCCAGCAGCTTAAGGGACAGGGGCGACGAGCAGTACTTC
clone size: few; D gene: TRBD2; V gene: TRBV18; J gene: TRBJ2-7; CDR3 protein: CASSSTSEIYEQYF; CDR3 DNA: TGTGCCAGCTCATCGACTAGCGAGATCTACGAGCAGTACTTC
clone size: -; D gene: TRBD1; V gene: TRBV10-3; J gene: TRBJ2-2; CDR3 protein: CAIRTRDSNTGELFF; CDR3 DNA: TGTGCCATCAGAACCCGGGACAGCAACACCGGGGAGCTGTTTTTT
clone size: -; D gene: -; V gene: TRBV7-9; J gene: TRBJ2-1; CDR3 protein: CASSYPPGAYNEQFF; CDR3 DNA: TGTGCCAGCAGCTACCCTCCGGGGGCTTACAATGAGCAGTTCTTC
clone size: -; D gene: -; V gene: TRBV5-4; J gene: TRBJ2-7; CDR3 protein: CASSLPEANTYEQYF; CDR3 DNA: TGTGCCAGCAGCTTACCCGAAGCTAACACCTACGAGCAGTACTTC
clone size: -; D gene: -; V gene: TRBV27; J gene: TRBJ1-1; CDR3 protein: CASRRTGQSTEAFF; CDR3 DNA: TGTGCCAGCAGGCGAACCGGACAGTCCACTGAAGCTTTCTTT
clone size: -; D gene: TRBD1; V gene: TRBV7-8; J gene: TRBJ2-7; CDR3 protein: CASSYRTGVKNEQYF; CDR3 DNA: TGTGCCAGCAGCTACCGGACAGGGGTTAAAAACGAGCAGTACTTC
clone size: -; D gene: TRBD2; V gene: TRBV19; J gene: TRBJ2-7; CDR3 protein: CASSPSGGSSYEQYF; CDR3 DNA: TGTGCCAGTAGTCCCTCGGGAGGCAGCTCCTACGAGCAGTACTTC
clone size: -; D gene: TRBD2; V gene: TRBV5-1; J gene: TRBJ2-7; CDR3 protein: CASSEGLAASYEQYF; CDR3 DNA: TGCGCCAGCAGCGAAGGACTAGCGGCCTCCTACGAGCAGTACTTC
clone size: -; D gene: -; V gene: TRBV27; J gene: TRBJ2-7; CDR3 protein: CASSFKDESYEQYF; CDR3 DNA: TGTGCCAGCAGTTTCAAGGACGAAAGCTACGAGCAGTACTTC
clone size: -; D gene: TRBD2; V gene: TRBV27; J gene: TRBJ2-1; CDR3 protein: CASSRAGGQGIEQFF; CDR3 DNA: TGTGCCAGCAGTCGAGCGGGAGGGCAGGGAATAGAGCAGTTCTTC
clone size: -; D gene: -; V gene: TRBV7-2; J gene: TRBJ2-3; CDR3 protein: CASSLAGSTDTQYF; CDR3 DNA: TGTGCCAGCAGCTTGGCAGGGAGCACAGATACGCAGTATTTT
clone size: -; D gene: -; V gene: TRBV27; J gene: TRBJ2-2; CDR3 protein: CASSLQRIPNTGELFF; CDR3 DNA: TGTGCCAGCAGTTTACAGCGCATACCTAACACCGGGGAGCTGTTTTTT
clone size: -; D gene: -; V gene: TRBV7-9; J gene: TRBJ1-3; CDR3 protein: CASSGVRGPSGNTIYF; CDR3 DNA: TGTGCCAGCAGCGGGGTGCGGGGCCCCTCTGGAAACACCATATATTTT
clone size: once; D gene: -; V gene: TRBV27; J gene: TRBJ2-7; CDR3 protein: CASSLGYRDVSYEQYF; CDR3 DNA: TGTGCCAGCAGTTTAGGGTACAGGGATGTATCCTACGAGCAGTACTTC
clone size: -; D gene: TRBD2; V gene: TRBV13; J gene: TRBJ2-7; CDR3 protein: CASSQGTSRSYEQYF; CDR3 DNA: TGTGCCAGCAGCCAGGGGACTAGCCGCTCCTACGAGCAGTACTTC
clone size: once; D gene: TRBD2; V gene: TRBV7-9; J gene: TRBJ2-1; CDR3 protein: CASSGTSGALAVNEQFF; CDR3 DNA: TGTGCCAGCAGCGGGACTAGCGGGGCCTTAGCAGTGAATGAGCAGTTCTTC
clone size: -; D gene: TRBD1; V gene: TRBV18; J gene: TRBJ1-4; CDR3 protein: CASSPRTGGTNEKLFF; CDR3 DNA: TGTGCCAGCTCACCAAGAACAGGGGGTACTAATGAAAAACTGTTTTTT
clone size: -; D gene: -; V gene: TRBV29-1; J gene: TRBJ2-3; CDR3 protein: CSVEPLGSTDTQYF; CDR3 DNA: TGCAGCGTTGAACCGCTTGGGAGCACAGATACGCAGTATTTT
clone size: -; D gene: -; V gene: TRBV2; J gene: TRBJ2-7; CDR3 protein: CASSEAGISSYEQYF; CDR3 DNA: TGTGCCAGCAGTGAAGCGGGAATAAGCTCCTACGAGCAGTACTTC